These 21 T cell receptor beta chains originate from one sample sequenced in a study of cytomegalovirus exposure and HLA in healthy donors. PCR employed 60 Vbeta and 13 Jbeta primers. Sequenced by immunoSEQ multiplex PCR; TCRdb stores in-frame clones only, minus some. The sample carries some 140,000 clones, approximately 77% recorded once. Sequenced input: PBMCs. The source of these receptors is a man in his thirties or forties in good health and CMV-seronegative.

The gene calls are TRBV5-5 and TRBJ1-2, with D hard to call. The germline V gene encodes CDR1 SGHKS and CDR2 YYEKEE (reference sequence). The CDR3 totals 12 residues. V was pared by 2 bases and J by 8 bases, with 10 bases between. The CDR3 protein is CASSFPGVGYTF. The CDR3 DNA follows: TGTGCCAGCAGCTTTCCCGGGGTAGGCTACACCTTC.

The chain has TRBV7-9 and TRBJ2-1, with D possibly matching TRBD2 (5 bases). V was pared by 6 bases and J by 11 bases, with 17 bases between. The CDR3 contains 13 residues. Germline CDR1 SEHNR, CDR2 FQNEAQ (reference sequence). CDR3 DNA: TGTGCCAGCAGACCCCCCGAGGGCGTCCAGCAGTTCTTC. It codes for CASRPPEGVQQFF. Using reference TRBV7-9 and TRBJ2-1 for the parts outside the CDR3, the full variable domain is DTGVSQNPRHKITKRGQNVTFRCDPISEHNRLYWYRQTLGQGPEFLTYFQNEAQLEKSRLLSDRFSAERPKGSFSTLEIQRTEQGDSAMYLCASRPPEGVQQFFGPGTRLTVL.

V usage is TRBV15 and J usage is TRBJ2-4, with 8 positions matching TRBD1. In germline, CDR1 is LNHNV, CDR2 YYDKDF (reference sequence). This CDR3 is 14 amino acids long. Trimming removed 6 bases from V and 8 bases from J; junction bases left unmatched: 9. As DNA, the CDR3 is TGTGCCACCAGAACCACAGGGGGTAGGGACATTCAGTACTTC. This gives the protein CATRTTGGRDIQYF.

The chain carries TRBV7-3 and TRBJ2-3, with TRBD2 matching over 7 bases. Germline CDR1 is SGHTA and CDR2 is FQGTGA. The CDR3 contains 15 residues. Unmatched junction bases numbered 4, after V lost 1 base and J lost 3 bases. The CDR3 DNA reads TGTGCCAGCAGCTTAAGCCCAGCGGGGACAGATACGCAGTATTTT. Encoded protein: CASSLSPAGTDTQYF.

CDR3 loop: CASTTGVNGYTF. CDR3 DNA sequence: TGCGCCAGCACCACAGGGGTTAATGGCTACACCTTC. J is TRBJ1-2 and V is TRBV5-1; 7 nucleotides match TRBD1. The germline V gene has CDR1 SGHRS and CDR2 YFSETQ. CDR3 length equals 12 residues. The trim removed 6 bases at V and 6 bases at J, leaving 5 bases unmatched.

The gene calls are TRBV6-5 and TRBJ2-2; no reliable D call. In germline, CDR1 is MNHEY, CDR2 SVGAGI. This CDR3 is 13 amino acids long. Trimming left V 2 bases short and J 3 bases short, with 4 bases between. CDR3: CASSYGDTGELFF. CDR3 nucleotides: TGTGCCAGCAGTTACGGAGACACCGGGGAGCTGTTTTTT.

The chain carries TRBV19 and TRBJ2-1; 10 positions match TRBD2. Germline V gene lookup returns CDR1 LNHDA and CDR2 SQIVND (reference sequence). The CDR3 runs to 13 residues. Trimming took 9 bases from V and 3 from J; bases not matched to a gene: 2. The DNA of the CDR3 is TGTGCCAGCGGACTAGCGGTCTACAATGAGCAGTTCTTC. This gives the protein CASGLAVYNEQFF. Variable domain in full (rest from reference TRBV19 and TRBJ2-1): DGGITQSPKYLFRKEGQNVTLSCEQNLNHDAMYWYRQDPGQGLRLIYYSQIVNDFQKGDIAEGYSVSREKKESFPLTVTSAQKNPTAFYLCASGLAVYNEQFFGPGTRLTVL.

The chain uses TRBV4-2 and TRBJ2-7, with 7 bases lining up with TRBD2. Trimming at V came to 1 base and at J to 3 bases, leaving 6 bases not matched to a gene. There are 15 residues in the CDR3. Germline CDR1 and CDR2: LGHNA and YNFKEQ. The CDR3 spells CASSQAEGRDYEQYF. The CDR3 DNA reads TGTGCCAGCAGCCAAGCAGAAGGGAGGGACTACGAGCAGTACTTC.

This rearrangement joins TRBV28 to TRBJ1-4, with D possibly TRBD1 on 6 matching bases. The CDR3 is made up of 14 amino acids. The V end lost 6 bases, the J end lost 7 bases, and 15 bases lay between the germline ends. Germline loops: CDR1 MDHEN, CDR2 SYDVKM. The CDR3 DNA reads as TGTGCCAGCAGCCCGGGGGGCTGGGGTGAAAAACTGTTTTTT. Amino acids: CASSPGGWGEKLFF.

This chain uses TRBV10-3 with TRBJ2-2; TRBD1 might be the D (6 bases). V lost 0 bases and J 4 bases, leaving 9 bases between the germline ends. The germline V gene encodes CDR1 ENHRY and CDR2 SYGVKD. The CDR3 contains 15 residues. The DNA for the CDR3 is TGTGCCATCAGTGAGTCCGGGACACTCACCGGGGAGCTGTTTTTT. Translation: CAISESGTLTGELFF.

The chain couples TRBV25-1 to TRBJ2-3; D remains unclear. This CDR3 is 15 amino acids long. V lost 3 bases to trimming and J lost 0 bases, with 10 bases between them. Germline CDR1 reads MGHDK; CDR2 reads SYGVNS. The CDR3 coding sequence is TGTGCCAGCAGTGAGGGCCCGTCCAGCACAGATACGCAGTATTTT. This encodes CASSEGPSSTDTQYF.

This chain joins TRBV6-6 and TRBJ2-7; 10 bases map to TRBD2. J was trimmed by 3 bases and V by 6 bases; bases with no gene match: 8. This CDR3 contains 15 residues. Germline V gene sequence: CDR1 MNHNY, CDR2 SVGAGI (reference sequence). The CDR3 loop is CASSPEREGNYEQYF. The CDR3 region has the DNA TGTGCCAGCAGCCCTGAGCGGGAGGGGAACTACGAGCAGTACTTC.

To note about this clone: One end of the junction fails to match germline, which may point to a read error. V and J are TRBV11-1 and TRBJ2-1; 11 bases match TRBD1. This CDR3 is 13 amino acids long. Per germline, CDR1 SGHAT and CDR2 FQDESV (reference sequence). As DNA, the CDR3 is TGTGTCAGCCGGGACAGGGGGAACAATGAGCAGTTCTTC. It translates to CVSRDRGNNEQFF.

This clone was observed a handful of times. The gene calls are TRBV5-1 and TRBJ2-3, with a possible D match to TRBD1 (5 bases). V was trimmed by 0 bases and J by 1 base, leaving 12 bases between them. The CDR3 runs 16 residues. Germline V gives CDR1 SGHRS, CDR2 YFSETQ. The CDR3 bases are TGCGCCAGCAGCTTGGCTTGGGGCCTCGGCACAGATACGCAGTATTTT. Translated: CASSLAWGLGTDTQYF. The whole variable domain, remainder taken from reference TRBV5-1 and TRBJ2-3, is KAGVTQTPRYLIKTRGQQVTLSCSPISGHRSVSWYQQTPGQGLQFLFEYFSETQRNKGNFPGRFSGRQFSNSRSEMNVSTLELGDSALYLCASSLAWGLGTDTQYFGPGTRLTVL.

The rearrangement uses TRBV7-3 and TRBJ2-7; D is possibly TRBD1 (8 bases). Trimming took off 5 bases at V and 4 bases at J, with 15 bases between the two ends. The CDR3 loop spans 14 amino acids. CDR1 and CDR2 (germline): SGHTA, FQGTGA. CDR3 sequence: CASSPGQGGYEQYF. CDR3 nucleotide sequence: TGTGCCAGCAGCCCTGGACAGGGAGGGTACGAGCAGTACTTC.

This clone was seen more than once but under ten times. The CDR3 region has the DNA TGTGCCAGCAGTGACTCGACTGGGGCCGGCACAGATACGCAGTATTTT. Its translation is CASSDSTGAGTDTQYF. The rearrangement uses TRBV6-4 and TRBJ2-3; weak D call: TRBD1 (5 bases). Germline V gene lookup returns CDR1 MRHNA and CDR2 SNTAGT. V lost 0 bases and J lost 1, with 11 bases in between. This CDR3 contains 16 residues.

The chain joins TRBV2 to TRBJ1-4; 8 bases are shared with TRBD1. Trimming took 4 bases from V and 6 from J; bases not matched to a gene: 4. Per the germline V gene, CDR1 is SNHLY and CDR2 is FYNNEI. This CDR3 contains 14 residues. CDR3: CASSGTGGYEKLFF. Here the CDR3 DNA reads TGTGCCAGCAGTGGCACAGGGGGATATGAAAAACTGTTTTTT.

This sequence joins TRBV7-9 and TRBJ1-2; D might be TRBD1 (5 bases). Trimming removed 7 bases from V and 2 bases from J, with 20 bases in between. The CDR3 is made up of 16 amino acids. CDR1 and CDR2 (germline): SEHNR, FQNEAQ (reference sequence). The chain's CDR3 is CASTFTGGGENYGYTF. The DNA for the CDR3 is TGTGCCAGCACCTTCACCGGCGGAGGGGAAAACTATGGCTACACCTTC.

The V gene is TRBV15, the J gene TRBJ1-5; D is unclear. The ends were cut back, 2 bases at V and 0 bases at J, with 20 bases in the middle. CDR1 LNHNV and CDR2 YYDKDF come from the germline V gene (reference sequence). The CDR3 spans 19 residues. DNA of the CDR3: TGTGCCACCAGCAGAAATCAAAGGACTTACCGGTATAGCAATCAGCCCCAGCATTTT. As protein: CATSRNQRTYRYSNQPQHF.

The chain recombines TRBV5-1 with TRBJ1-2, with 10 bases aligning to TRBD1. The V gene end was trimmed by 4 bases and the J gene end by 6 bases; junction bases not matched to a gene: 15. The CDR3 is made up of 17 amino acids. Germline V lookup: CDR1 SGHRS, CDR2 YFSETQ. CDR3 nucleotide sequence: TGCGCCAGCAGCCAAACCGGGACAGGGGTTCGAGTGGATGGCTACACCTTC. Translated, it gives CASSQTGTGVRVDGYTF.

The chain links TRBV7-8 to TRBJ2-7; no clear D. Germline-derived CDR1 and CDR2 are SGHVS and FQNEAQ. V lost 5 bases to trimming and J lost 3 bases, with 5 bases between them. The CDR3 has 11 residues. DNA of the CDR3: TGTGCCAGCAGCCAACTCTACGAGCAGTACTTC. Amino acid sequence: CASSQLYEQYF.